This is a list of T cell receptor beta chains from one sample in a study of cytomegalovirus exposure and HLA in healthy donors. Produced via immunoSEQ multiplex PCR; TCRdb's table is partial and in-frame only. The repertoire includes 130,000 or so clones, around 77% of them detected once, and approximately 1.2% sits in the top ten. The sample taken for sequencing was PBMCs. These receptors were taken from a man in his fifties in good health and CMV-seronegative. Each CDR3 is given with its conserved first and last residue. A D gene is named only where the DNA matches it firmly. Clone sizes are given selectively: once, few, many, or a class where the clone is expanded.

cdr3_length | j_call | d_call | v_call | clone_size | cdr3_nt | cdr3_aa
15 | TRBJ1-2 | TRBD1 | TRBV19 | NA | TGTGCCAGTAATAAGGGACAGGGTTTAAGGGACGGCTACACCTTC | CASNKGQGLRDGYTF
17 | TRBJ2-3 | TRBD2 | TRBV4-3 | NA | TGCGCCAGCAGCCAGGAACTAGCGGGAGGGGCCCACGGTACGCAGTATTTT | CASSQELAGGAHGTQYF
16 | TRBJ2-6 | NA | TRBV9 | once | TGTGCCAGCTCTTCTACAGGGCGCACTGGGGCCAACGTCCTGACTTTC | CASSSTGRTGANVLTF
16 | TRBJ1-2 | NA | TRBV4-1 | NA | TGCGCCAGCAGCCAAGATGGGGGGGGAGTGCTTCGGGGCTACACCTTC | CASSQDGGGVLRGYTF
16 | TRBJ1-1 | TRBD1 | TRBV7-9 | once | TGTGCCAGCAGCTTAGCCAGGGGGGCATGGAACACTGAAGCTTTCTTT | CASSLARGAWNTEAFF
15 | TRBJ1-5 | NA | TRBV28 | NA | TGTGCCAGCAGATTAACAGGGCCCGTCAATCAGCCCCAGCATTTT | CASRLTGPVNQPQHF
16 | TRBJ2-5 | NA | TRBV10-3 | NA | TGTGCCATCAGTGATGCCAGTCAGGCGATCCAAGAGACCCAGTACTTC | CAISDASQAIQETQYF
15 | TRBJ2-3 | NA | TRBV15 | NA | TGTGCCACCAGCAGAGAGAGGTTGGACACAGATACGCAGTATTTT | CATSRERLDTDTQYF
14 | TRBJ2-7 | NA | TRBV18 | NA | TGTGCCAGCTCGTACACCGACATCCTCTACGAGCAGTACTTC | CASSYTDILYEQYF
13 | TRBJ1-2 | TRBD1 | TRBV5-8 | NA | TGTGCCAGCAGCCGGACAGGGTGGAATGGCTACACCTTC | CASSRTGWNGYTF
15 | TRBJ2-7 | TRBD1 | TRBV5-1 | few | TGCGCCAGCAGCTTCACCTACAGGGGATCCTACGAGCAGTACTTC | CASSFTYRGSYEQYF